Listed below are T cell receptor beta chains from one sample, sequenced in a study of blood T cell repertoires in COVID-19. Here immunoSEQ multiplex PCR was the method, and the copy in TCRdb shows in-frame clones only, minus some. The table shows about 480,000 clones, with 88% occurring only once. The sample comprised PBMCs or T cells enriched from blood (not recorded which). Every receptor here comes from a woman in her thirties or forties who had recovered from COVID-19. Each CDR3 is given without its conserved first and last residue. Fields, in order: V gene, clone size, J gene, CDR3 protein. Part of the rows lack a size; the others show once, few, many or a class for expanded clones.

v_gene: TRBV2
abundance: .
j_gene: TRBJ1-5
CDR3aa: ASSFRTELH

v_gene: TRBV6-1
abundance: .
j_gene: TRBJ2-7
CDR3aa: ASSEYWAVDYEQY

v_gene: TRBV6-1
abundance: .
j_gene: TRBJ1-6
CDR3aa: ASSEFTARNSPLH

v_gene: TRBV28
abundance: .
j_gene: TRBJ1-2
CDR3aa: ASTRQGEFSYGYT

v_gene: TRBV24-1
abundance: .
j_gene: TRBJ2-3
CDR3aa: ATSDWTSGDTQY

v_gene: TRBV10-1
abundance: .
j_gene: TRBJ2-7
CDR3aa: ASSTRDWEEQY

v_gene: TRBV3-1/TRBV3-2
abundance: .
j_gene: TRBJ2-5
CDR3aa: ASSQNRGYQETQY

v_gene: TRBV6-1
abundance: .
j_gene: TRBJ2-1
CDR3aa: ASSERAGGTNEQF

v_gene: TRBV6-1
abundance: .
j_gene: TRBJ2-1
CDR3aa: ASSEALVAGGVYNEQF

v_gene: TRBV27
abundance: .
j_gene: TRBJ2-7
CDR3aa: ASSYLRSVRDEQY

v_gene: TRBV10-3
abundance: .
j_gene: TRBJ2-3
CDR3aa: AISESQGLAGSTDTQY

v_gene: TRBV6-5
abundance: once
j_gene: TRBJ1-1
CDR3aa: ASFGAVNTEAF

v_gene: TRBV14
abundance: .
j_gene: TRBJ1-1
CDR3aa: ASSHVAGGYQNTEAF

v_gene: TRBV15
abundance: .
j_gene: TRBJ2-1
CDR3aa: ATSRDPAETGITNEQF

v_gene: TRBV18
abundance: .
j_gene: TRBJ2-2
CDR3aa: ASFTGPRQGKNTGELF

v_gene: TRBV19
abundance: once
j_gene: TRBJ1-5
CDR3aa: ASTPGQGVQPQH

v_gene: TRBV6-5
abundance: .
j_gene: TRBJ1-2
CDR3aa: ASRSSGVYGYT

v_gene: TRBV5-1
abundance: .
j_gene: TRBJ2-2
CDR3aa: ASSLDGGQVTGELF

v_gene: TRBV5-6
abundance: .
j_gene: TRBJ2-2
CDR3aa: ASSLLSGGSDTGELF

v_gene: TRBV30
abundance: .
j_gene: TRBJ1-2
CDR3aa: AWGGGAYGYT

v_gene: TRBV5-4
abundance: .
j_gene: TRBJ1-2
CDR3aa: ASTDTKQGAWGYT

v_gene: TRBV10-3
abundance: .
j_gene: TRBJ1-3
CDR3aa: AIRAGGNTIY

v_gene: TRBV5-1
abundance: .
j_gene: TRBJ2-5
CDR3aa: ASSPTGSQETQY

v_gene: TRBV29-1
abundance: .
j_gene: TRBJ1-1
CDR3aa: SVAGINTEAF

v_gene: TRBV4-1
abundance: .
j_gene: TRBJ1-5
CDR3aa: ASSQASNQPQH

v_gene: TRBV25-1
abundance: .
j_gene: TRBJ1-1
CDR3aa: ASTQLNTEAF

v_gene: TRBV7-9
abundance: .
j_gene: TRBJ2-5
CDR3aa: ASSRGLLETQY

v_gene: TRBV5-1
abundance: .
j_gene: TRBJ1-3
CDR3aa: ASSRGLGGGENTIY

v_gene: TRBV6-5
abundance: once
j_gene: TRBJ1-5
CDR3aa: ASSSQGYSNQPQH

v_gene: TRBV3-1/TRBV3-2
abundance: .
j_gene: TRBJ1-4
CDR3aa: ASSQAGTGSNEKLF

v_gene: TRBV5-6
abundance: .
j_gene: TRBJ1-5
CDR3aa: ASSSGRDQPQH

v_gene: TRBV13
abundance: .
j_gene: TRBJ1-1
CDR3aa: ASSSEDGNTEAF